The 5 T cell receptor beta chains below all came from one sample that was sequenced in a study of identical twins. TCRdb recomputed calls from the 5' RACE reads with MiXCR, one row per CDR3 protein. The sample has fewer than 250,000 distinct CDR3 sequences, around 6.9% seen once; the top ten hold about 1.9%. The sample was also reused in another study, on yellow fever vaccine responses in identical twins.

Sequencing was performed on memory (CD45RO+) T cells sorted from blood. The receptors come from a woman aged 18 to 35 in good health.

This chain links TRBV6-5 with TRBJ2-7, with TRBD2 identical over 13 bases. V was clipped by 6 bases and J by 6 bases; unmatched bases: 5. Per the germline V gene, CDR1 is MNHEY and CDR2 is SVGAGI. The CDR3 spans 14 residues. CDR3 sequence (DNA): TGTGCCAGCAGACGGGGACTAGCGGGATTCGAGCAGTACTTC. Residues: CASRRGLAGFEQYF.

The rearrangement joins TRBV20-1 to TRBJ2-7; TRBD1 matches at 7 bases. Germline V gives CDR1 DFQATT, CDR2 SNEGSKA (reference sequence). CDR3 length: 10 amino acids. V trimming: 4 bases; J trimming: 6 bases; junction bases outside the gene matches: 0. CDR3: CSATGGEQYF. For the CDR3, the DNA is TGCAGTGCTACAGGGGGCGAGCAGTACTTC.

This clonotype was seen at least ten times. In DNA, the CDR3 is TGTGCCAGCAGTTTAATAAAGTCGATGAACACTGAAGCTTTCTTT. Protein: CASSLIKSMNTEAFF. This rearrangement joins TRBV28 to TRBJ1-1, with unresolved D. The V gene lost 2 bases and the J gene lost 0 bases, with 10 bases spanning the gap. Germline CDR1 MDHEN, CDR2 SYDVKM. This CDR3 region has 15 residues.

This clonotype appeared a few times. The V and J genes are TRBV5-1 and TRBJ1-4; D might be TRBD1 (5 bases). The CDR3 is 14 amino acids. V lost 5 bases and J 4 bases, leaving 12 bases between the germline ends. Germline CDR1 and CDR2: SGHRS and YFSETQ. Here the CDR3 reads CASRESGINEKLFF. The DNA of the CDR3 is TGCGCCAGCAGAGAATCAGGGATTAATGAAAAACTGTTTTTT.

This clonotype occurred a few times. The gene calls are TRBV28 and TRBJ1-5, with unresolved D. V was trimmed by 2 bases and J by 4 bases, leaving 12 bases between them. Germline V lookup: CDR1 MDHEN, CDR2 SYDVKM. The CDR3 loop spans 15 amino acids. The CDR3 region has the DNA TGTGCCAGCAGTTTACAGGTGATAGGGAATCAGCCCCAGCATTTT. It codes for CASSLQVIGNQPQHF.